These 22 T cell receptor beta chains were sequenced from one sample in a study of spatial heterogeneity in lung cancer. MiXCR, applied by TCRdb to the 5' RACE reads, yields one record per CDR3 protein. Found here are about 5,100 distinct CDR3 sequences, roughly a quarter of them singletons; the top ten hold around 17%. Noted time point: sample taken at primary tumor resection. Whole RNA from tumor, nontumor lung or frozen PBMC was sequenced unsorted. The sample was PBMCs, taken at surgery. The receptors stem from a male donor with early-stage non-small cell lung cancer.

This chain uses TRBV6-5 with TRBJ2-7, with TRBD1 matching over 9 bases. CDR1 MNHEY and CDR2 SVGAGI come from the germline V gene. V was clipped by 5 bases and J by 6 bases; unmatched bases: 8. This CDR3 region has 14 residues. CDR3 nucleotide sequence: TGTGCCAGCAGTAACGGGGACAGGGTCTCCGAGCAGTACTTC. Translation gives CASSNGDRVSEQYF.

In this sample, this clonotype is medium-sized. The rearrangement links TRBV13 to TRBJ2-7; D possibly corresponds to TRBD1 (5 bases). Germline V CDR1 and CDR2: PRHDT, FYEKMQ (reference sequence). CDR3 size: 13 residues. Trimming took 0 bases from V and 6 from J, leaving 9 bases between them. In DNA, the CDR3 is TGTGCCAGCAGCTTAGGGCAGGGTTCCGAGCAGTACTTC. It encodes CASSLGQGSEQYF.

The chain uses TRBV5-1 and TRBJ2-2; D may be TRBD1 or TRBD2 (6 bases each). Trimming took 0 bases from V and 0 from J, leaving 9 bases between them. Germline V gene data show CDR1 as SGHRS and CDR2 as YFSETQ. CDR3 size: 16 residues. The CDR3 nucleotides are TGCGCCAGCAGCTTGGCGGGGGCAGCGAACACCGGGGAGCTGTTTTTT. It codes for CASSLAGAANTGELFF. The variable domain in full, completed from reference TRBV5-1 and TRBJ2-2, reads KAGVTQTPRYLIKTRGQQVTLSCSPISGHRSVSWYQQTPGQGLQFLFEYFSETQRNKGNFPGRFSGRQFSNSRSEMNVSTLELGDSALYLCASSLAGAANTGELFFGEGSRLTVL.

The V call is TRBV29-1, the J call TRBJ2-5, with D perhaps matching TRBD1 (5 bases). Trimming cost V 4 bases and J 6 bases, with 9 bases left between them. The CDR3 totals 11 residues. Germline V gene sequence: CDR1 SQVTM, CDR2 ANQGSEA. CDR3 sequence: CSVAGSQTQYF. The DNA of the CDR3 is TGCAGCGTTGCAGGGTCTCAGACCCAGTACTTC.

With regard to this clonotype: Given a much more abundant clone one base away, this may be a read error. The genes are TRBV11-2 and TRBJ2-3; D is undetermined. This CDR3 is built from 12 residues. Germline V gene sequence: CDR1 SGHAT, CDR2 FQNNGV. V was clipped by 11 bases and J by 1 base, with 10 bases between them. This CDR3 is CACTRGTDTQYF. CDR3 in DNA: TGTGCCTGCACCCGGGGCACAGATACGCAGTATTTT.

This clonotype is termed medium-sized. CDR3 region: CASSLSSGKGETQYF. The CDR3 nucleotides read TGTGCCAGCAGTCTATCTAGCGGGAAGGGAGAGACCCAGTACTTC. V and J are TRBV28 and TRBJ2-5; 9 bases agree with TRBD2. CDR3 length equals 15 residues. J gave up 4 bases and V 5 bases, and 8 bases lay outside the gene matches. The germline V gene has CDR1 MDHEN and CDR2 SYDVKM.

This clonotype was seen a few times. The CDR3 reads CASSSTDPGLRNTIYF. The CDR3 DNA reads TGTGCCAGCAGCTCTACCGATCCGGGCTTGAGAAACACCATATATTTT. The chain recombines TRBV7-9 with TRBJ1-3; no clear D gene. Per the germline V gene, CDR1 is SEHNR and CDR2 is FQNEAQ (reference sequence). V lost 4 bases to trimming and J lost 5 bases, with 18 bases between them. The CDR3 contains 16 residues.

In this sample, this clonotype is medium-sized. The CDR3 here is CASSPTGTASSYEQYF. The CDR3 nucleotides are TGCGCCAGCAGCCCAACTGGGACAGCCAGCTCCTACGAGCAGTACTTC. J is TRBJ2-7 and V is TRBV5-1; 7 positions match TRBD1. The trim removed 4 bases at V and 0 bases at J, leaving 10 bases unmatched. The CDR3 is 16 amino acids. Germline CDR1 is SGHRS and CDR2 is YFSETQ.

This clonotype counts as medium-sized (0.01 to 0.1%). The V gene is TRBV7-6, the J gene TRBJ2-7; TRBD2 aligns across 11 bases. Trimming cost V 6 bases and J 5 bases; bases outside gene matches: 9. The CDR3 covers 15 residues. Germline V gene sequence: CDR1 SGHVS, CDR2 FNYEAQ. CDR3 residues: CASSAGTSGGHEQYF. The CDR3 DNA reads TGTGCCAGCAGTGCTGGGACTAGCGGCGGCCACGAGCAGTACTTC.

V is TRBV25-1 and J is TRBJ1-5; perhaps TRBD1 as D (5 bases). From germline, CDR1 is MGHDK and CDR2 SYGVNS. The CDR3 spans 14 residues. The ends were cut back, 6 bases at V and 7 bases at J, with 16 bases in the middle. The CDR3 region has the DNA TGTGCCAGCAGCCCCAGGGAATTAATACAGCCCCAGCATTTT. Encoded protein: CASSPRELIQPQHF.

This clonotype showed up just once. V gene TRBV10-1 combines with J gene TRBJ2-1, with D possibly matching TRBD2 (6 bases). CDR1 is WNHNN and CDR2 is SYGVQD in the germline V gene (reference sequence). V was pared by 2 bases and J by 3 bases, with 11 bases between. The CDR3 sequence is 15 residues long. In DNA, the CDR3 is TGCGCCAGCAGTGAGAGGGCGGGACTCTACAATGAGCAGTTCTTC. The encoded protein is CASSERAGLYNEQFF.

This clonotype is medium-sized. The chain employs TRBV11-2 and TRBJ1-6; 7 positions match TRBD1. Germline V gives CDR1 SGHAT, CDR2 FQNNGV. Losses at the gene ends were 5 bases for V and 7 bases for J; bases not matched to a gene: 8. The length of the CDR3 is 15 residues. The CDR3 coding sequence is TGTGCCAGCAGCGAGACAGGGCAGGGAAATTCACCCCTCCACTTT. Its translation: CASSETGQGNSPLHF.

The V call is TRBV23-1, the J call TRBJ2-1; a weak D match, TRBD2 (6 bases). TRBV23-1 is sorted into the ORF group, with uncertain function. Trimming cost V 2 bases and J 6 bases, with 20 bases left between them. The CDR3 runs 17 residues. The CDR3 here is CASSQTKGLLSFNEQFF. CDR3 sequence (DNA): TGCGCCAGCAGTCAAACAAAGGGACTGTTGTCTTTCAATGAGCAGTTCTTC.

The rearrangement links TRBV20-1 to TRBJ1-1; D not certain. The germline V gene has CDR1 DFQATT and CDR2 SNEGSKA (reference sequence). V was trimmed by 1 base and J by 5 bases, leaving 14 bases between them. This CDR3 spans 14 amino acids. DNA for the CDR3: TGCAGTGCTAGAGGGGAGACCAACCCAACTGAAGCTTTCTTT. It codes for CSARGETNPTEAFF.

This clonotype rates as medium-sized. The gene calls are TRBV29-1 and TRBJ2-1; tentatively, D is TRBD1 (6 bases). V lost 1 base to trimming and J lost 2 bases, with 9 bases between them. The V gene's germline CDR1 is SQVTM and CDR2 ANQGSEA. The CDR3 is made up of 14 amino acids. For the CDR3, the DNA is TGCAGCGTTGAAGCGAGGGGGACCTACAATGAGCAGTTCTTC. It yields the protein CSVEARGTYNEQFF.

This chain joins TRBV3-1 and TRBJ1-3; the D is unclear. CDR1 and CDR2 from the germline V gene are LGHDT and YNNKEL (reference sequence). The CDR3 runs 13 residues. V lost 4 bases to trimming and J lost 2 bases, with 6 bases between them. CDR3 DNA: TGTGCCAGCAGCCGTGGAACTGGAAACACCATATATTTT. Translating gives CASSRGTGNTIYF.

As concerns this clonotype: The limits of the CDR3 on the DNA are not certain, so only TCRdb's listed CDR3 is given. The chain is built from TRBV20-1 and TRBJ1-1; the D segment call TRBD1 is taken from the table without a DNA check. The CDR3 totals 14 residues, both ends included. Per the germline V gene, CDR1 is DFQATT and CDR2 is SNEGSKA (reference sequence). CDR3 residues: CSARDLVGQGATFF.

By share, this clonotype ranks as medium-sized (0.01 to 0.1%). As DNA, the CDR3 is TGTGCCAGCAGTGTGACAGCCAACACAGATACGCAGTATTTT. Translated: CASSVTANTDTQYF. The rearrangement joins TRBV2 to TRBJ2-3; tentative D call: TRBD1 (5 bases). Per germline, CDR1 SNHLY and CDR2 FYNNEI. Trimming cost V 4 bases and J 2 bases, with 10 bases left between them. The CDR3 covers 14 residues.

This sequence joins TRBV7-2 and TRBJ2-7, with D possibly matching TRBD2 (5 bases). The V gene lost 1 base and the J gene lost 3 bases, with 7 bases spanning the gap. The germline V gene encodes CDR1 SGHTA and CDR2 FQGNSA. The CDR3 consists of 13 residues. CDR3 region: CASSLGGIYEQYF. In DNA, the CDR3 is TGTGCCAGCAGCTTAGGAGGGATCTACGAGCAGTACTTC.

The sample holds a few counts of this clonotype. This chain links TRBV4-1 with TRBJ2-3; D is unresolved. The germline V and J ends were trimmed by 2 bases and 2 bases, with 5 bases remaining between them. In germline, CDR1 is MGHRA, CDR2 YSYEKL. The CDR3 is 13 amino acids. The CDR3 DNA reads TGCGCCAGCAGCCAACATTACACAGATACGCAGTATTTT. Its translation: CASSQHYTDTQYF.

In DNA form, the CDR3 reads TGTGCCAGCAGTTTAGGTCCCGGTGGCTACACCTTC. Its protein is CASSLGPGGYTF. The chain carries TRBV12-3 or TRBV12-4 and TRBJ1-2; the D is unclear. CDR3 length: 12 residues. V was cut by 1 base and J by 7 bases, with 7 bases left in between.

By share, this clonotype counts as medium-sized. J is TRBJ2-7 and V is TRBV27; 8 positions agree with TRBD1. The CDR3 contains 16 residues. V was pared by 4 bases and J by 2 bases, with 10 bases of the junction left unmatched. Germline V gene sequence: CDR1 MNHEY, CDR2 SMNVEV (reference sequence). CDR3 bases: TGTGCCAGCAGTTCTACACCGGGACAGGTAACCTACGAGCAGTACTTC. It encodes CASSSTPGQVTYEQYF.